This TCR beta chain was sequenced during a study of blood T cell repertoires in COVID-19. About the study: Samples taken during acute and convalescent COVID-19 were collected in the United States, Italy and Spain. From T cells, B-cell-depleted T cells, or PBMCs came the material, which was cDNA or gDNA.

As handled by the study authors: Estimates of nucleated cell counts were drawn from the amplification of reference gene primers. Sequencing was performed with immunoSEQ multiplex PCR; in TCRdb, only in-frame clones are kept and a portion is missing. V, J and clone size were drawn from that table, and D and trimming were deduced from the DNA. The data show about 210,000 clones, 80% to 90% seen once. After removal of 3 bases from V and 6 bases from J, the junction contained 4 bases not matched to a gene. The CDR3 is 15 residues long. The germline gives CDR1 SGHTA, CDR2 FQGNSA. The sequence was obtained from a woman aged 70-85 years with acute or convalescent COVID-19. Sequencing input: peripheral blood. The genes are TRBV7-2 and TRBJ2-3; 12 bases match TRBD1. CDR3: CASSFGTGGADTQYF. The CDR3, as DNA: TGTGCCAGCAGCTTTGGGACAGGGGGCGCGGATACGCAGTATTTT.